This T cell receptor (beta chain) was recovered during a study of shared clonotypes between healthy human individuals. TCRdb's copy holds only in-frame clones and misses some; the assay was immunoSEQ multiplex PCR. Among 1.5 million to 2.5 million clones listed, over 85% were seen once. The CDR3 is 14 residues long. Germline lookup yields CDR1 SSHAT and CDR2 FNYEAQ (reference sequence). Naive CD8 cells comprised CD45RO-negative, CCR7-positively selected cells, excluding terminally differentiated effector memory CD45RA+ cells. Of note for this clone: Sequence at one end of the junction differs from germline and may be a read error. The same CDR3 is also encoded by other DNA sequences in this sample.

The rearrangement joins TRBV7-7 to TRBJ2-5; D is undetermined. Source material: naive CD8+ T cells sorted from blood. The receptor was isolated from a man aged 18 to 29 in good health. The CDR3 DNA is TGTGCTAGCAGCCTCGGACCCTTCCAAGAGACCCAGTACTTC. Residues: CASSLGPFQETQYF.